This TCR beta chain was documented in a study of blood T cell repertoires in COVID-19. Germline V gene sequence: CDR1 SGHTA, CDR2 FQGNSA. This CDR3 region has 19 residues. Trimming took 3 bases from V and 0 from J; bases not matched to a gene: 16. TCRdb keeps only in-frame clones here, not all; method: immunoSEQ multiplex PCR. The data show approximately 70,000 clones, 91% seen once. The TCR sequence derives from a man aged 45-65 years with COVID-19, enrolled during active disease. J is TRBJ2-7 and V is TRBV7-2, with 8 bases that match TRBD2. The sequencing input was peripheral blood. This CDR3 reads CASSFRAGGSLPDSYEQYF. The CDR3 bases are TGTGCCAGCAGCTTCAGGGCGGGAGGCTCATTGCCCGACTCCTACGAGCAGTACTTC.